This TCR beta chain was obtained from a study of T-cell reconstitution after alpha-beta-depleted transplantation in children. This CDR3 has 12 residues. Trimming pared 8 bases from V and 4 bases from J, leaving 8 bases between. Germline V lookup: CDR1 MRHNA, CDR2 SNTAGT. TCRbeta library preparation incorporated unique molecular identifiers. TCRdb itself ran the PCR reads through MiXCR, one entry per CDR3 protein. The table records over 400,000 distinct CDR3 sequences, around 12% of them present only once. The origin of this receptor is a human donor who donated a stem cell graft to a child with combined immunodeficiency. The rearrangement uses TRBV6-4 and TRBJ2-2; no definite D call. The sequenced sample was PBMCs from the stem cell graft donor, obtained from the stem cell graft. CDR3: CASGDRTGELFF. CDR3 in DNA: TGTGCCAGCGGCGACCGCACCGGGGAGCTGTTTTTT.